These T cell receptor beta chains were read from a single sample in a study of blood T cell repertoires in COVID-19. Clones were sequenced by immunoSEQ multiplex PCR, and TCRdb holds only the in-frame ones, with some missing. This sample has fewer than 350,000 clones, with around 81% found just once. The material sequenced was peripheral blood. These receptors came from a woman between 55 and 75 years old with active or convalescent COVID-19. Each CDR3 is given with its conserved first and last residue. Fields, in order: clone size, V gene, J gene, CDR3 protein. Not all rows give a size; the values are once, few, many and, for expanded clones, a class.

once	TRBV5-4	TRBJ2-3	CASRLAGTDTQYF
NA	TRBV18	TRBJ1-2	CASSNSPGQGVYTF
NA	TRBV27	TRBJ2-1	CASSFEFRENEQFF
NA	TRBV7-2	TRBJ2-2	CASGLLANTGELFF
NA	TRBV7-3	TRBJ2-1	CASSEQGAAYNEQFF
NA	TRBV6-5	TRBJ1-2	CASTGQEDYGYTF
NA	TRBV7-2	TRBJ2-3	CASSSTTGRKQYF
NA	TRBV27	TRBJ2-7	CASGGGPSYEQYF
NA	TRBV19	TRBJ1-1	CASISTGGFTEAFF
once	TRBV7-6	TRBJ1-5	CASSSQGGNQPQHF
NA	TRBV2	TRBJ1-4	CASSEQPDRSGEKLFF
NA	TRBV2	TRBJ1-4	CASSEGRGYEKLFF
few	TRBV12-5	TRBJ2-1	CASLRTLGPEQFF
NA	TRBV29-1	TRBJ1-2	CSVAVSIPLPFYGYTF
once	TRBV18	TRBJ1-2	CASSPETGPVGYTF
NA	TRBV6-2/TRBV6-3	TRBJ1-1	CASSYVTGAEAFF
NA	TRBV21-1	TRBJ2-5	CASSPRGQGGLETQYF
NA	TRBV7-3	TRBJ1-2	CASSPQTGGDYGYTF
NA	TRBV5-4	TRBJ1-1	CASSPYRGGSTEAFF
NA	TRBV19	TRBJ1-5	CASSTMLGVRPDQPQHF
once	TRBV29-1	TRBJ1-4	CSVSQGVGEKLFF
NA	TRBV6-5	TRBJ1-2	CASSIGQGADYGYTF
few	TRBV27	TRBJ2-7	CASFGTGKYEQYF
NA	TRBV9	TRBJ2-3	CASSLLGGAPDTQYF
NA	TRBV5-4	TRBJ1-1	CASSLRLPNTEAFF
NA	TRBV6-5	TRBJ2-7	CASSQVTDYEQYF
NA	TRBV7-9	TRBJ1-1	CASSLGRLNTEAFF
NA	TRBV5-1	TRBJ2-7	CASSLIGTGHNEQYF
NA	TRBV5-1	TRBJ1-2	CASSQGTGGPSYGYTF
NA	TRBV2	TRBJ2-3	CASSEEGQGLTDTQYF
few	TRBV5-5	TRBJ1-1	CASSRRTGGNTEAFF
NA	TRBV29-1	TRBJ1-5	CSTRTGSNQPQHF
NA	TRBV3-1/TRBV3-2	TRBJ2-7	CASSQDLASGGYEQYF
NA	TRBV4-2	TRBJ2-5	CASSQDLRQETQYF